These T cell receptor beta chains were read from a single sample in a study of T cells in Graves' hyperthyroidism and ophthalmopathy. From the multiplex PCR reads, TCRdb called clonotypes with MiXCR, one entry per CDR3 protein. This sample has under 250,000 distinct CDR3 sequences; approximately 23% occur once, and the top ten carry about 40%. Sequenced material: blood. The receptors shown here come from a woman aged 40 to 49 with Graves' ophthalmopathy. Both conserved end residues are part of each CDR3. Each record gives: CDR3 length, V gene, D gene, J gene, clone size, CDR3 protein, CDR3 DNA. D genes are given only for firm matches. Only some rows state a clone size, as once, few, many or a class for expanded clones.

>15|TRBV20-1|.|TRBJ1-3|.
CSARGGGSSGNTIYF
TGCAGTGCTAGAGGTGGCGGGAGCTCTGGAAACACCATATATTTT
>14|TRBV15|.|TRBJ1-1|many
CATRTGTVNTEAFF
TGTGCCACCAGAACCGGGACGGTGAACACTGAAGCTTTCTTT
>14|TRBV6-6|TRBD1|TRBJ2-5|many
CASRLTTGGETQYF
TGTGCCAGCAGACTCACGACAGGGGGAGAGACCCAGTACTTC
>14|TRBV18|.|TRBJ1-6|many
CASSTGQVGSPLHF
TGTGCCAGCTCAACCGGGCAAGTTGGATCACCCCTCCACTTT
>16|TRBV28|.|TRBJ2-2|many
CASSLLGGASGGELFF
TGTGCCAGCAGTTTACTCGGGGGAGCGTCCGGCGGGGAGCTGTTTTTT
>14|TRBV6-5|.|TRBJ2-7|many
CASSLKGRFYEQYF
TGTGCCAGCAGTCTAAAAGGACGGTTCTACGAGCAGTACTTC
>14|TRBV19|.|TRBJ1-5|few
CASSITEANQPQHF
TGTGCCAGTAGTATTACGGAGGCCAATCAGCCCCAGCATTTT
>14|TRBV12-3/TRBV12-4|.|TRBJ1-5|many
CASSLGQINQPQHF
TGTGCCAGCAGTTTAGGACAGATCAATCAGCCCCAGCATTTT
>13|TRBV19|.|TRBJ1-6|many
CASSITGNSPLHF
TGTGCCAGTAGTATCACAGGGAATTCACCCCTCCACTTT
>18|TRBV11-2|TRBD2|TRBJ2-7|.
CASSPRTSGSRFHYEQYF
TGTGCCAGCAGCCCACGGACTAGCGGGAGTCGTTTCCACTACGAGCAGTACTTC
>16|TRBV6-5|TRBD1|TRBJ2-7|many
CASSYSFFQGAGEQYF
TGTGCCAGCAGTTACTCATTTTTCCAGGGGGCAGGGGAGCAGTACTTC
>14|TRBV28|.|TRBJ2-2|many
CASSTGHYTGELFF
TGTGCCAGCAGTACGGGACACTACACCGGGGAGCTGTTTTTT
>12|TRBV19|.|TRBJ1-5|many
CASSYWDQPQHF
TGTGCCAGTAGTTATTGGGATCAGCCCCAGCATTTT
>16|TRBV11-2|TRBD2|TRBJ2-5|many
CASSYGLAGGGETQYF
TGTGCCAGCAGCTACGGACTAGCGGGAGGCGGGGAGACCCAGTACTTC